Listed below are T cell receptor beta chains from one sample, sequenced in a study of T cell responses to AZD1222 COVID-19 vaccine. This table comes from immunoSEQ multiplex PCR, and its TCRdb copy is limited to in-frame clones, with some not included. The sample includes around 100,000 clones, 85% to 95% of them seen just once. The source material was peripheral blood, sampled on day 0 of AZD1222 vaccination. These receptor sequences come from an adult in good health. The CDR3 runs from the conserved cysteine through the conserved F or W. The D gene is left open where the match is weak. Not all rows give a size; the values are once, few, many and, for expanded clones, a class.

size,J,V,length,D,DNA,CDR3
.,TRBJ2-3,TRBV14,17,.,TGTGCCAGCAGCCACTGGGCGGCGAGCGGGTCCACAGATACGCAGTATTTT,CASSHWAASGSTDTQYF
.,TRBJ1-2,TRBV15,15,.,TGTGCCACCAGCCTGCGGGGGGTAGCTAACTATGGCTACACCTTC,CATSLRGVANYGYTF
.,TRBJ2-5,TRBV5-1,12,.,TGCGCCAGCAGCTTACCACAAGAGACCCAGTACTTC,CASSLPQETQYF
.,TRBJ1-2,TRBV6-6,13,.,TGTGCCAGCAGCCAAAGGACGGCGAGGGGCTACACCTTC,CASSQRTARGYTF
.,TRBJ2-1,TRBV6-1,15,TRBD1,TGTGCCAGCAGTGAAGGGCGGGACAGGGTGCATGAGCAGTTCTTC,CASSEGRDRVHEQFF
.,TRBJ1-5,TRBV18,12,TRBD1,TGTGCCAGCTCCCATACAGGGGGGCCCCAGCATTTT,CASSHTGGPQHF
.,TRBJ2-7,TRBV4-3,15,.,TGCGCCAGCAGCCAAGATCTAGGGGTATCCTACGAGCAGTACTTC,CASSQDLGVSYEQYF
.,TRBJ2-3,TRBV19,14,.,TGTGCCAGTAGTATGGGGGCTCGGACAGATACGCAGTATTTT,CASSMGARTDTQYF
.,TRBJ2-2,TRBV9,15,.,TGTGCCAGCAGCGTAGTGGGGGGTAACACCGGGGAGCTGTTTTTT,CASSVVGGNTGELFF
.,TRBJ2-2,TRBV28,15,TRBD1,TGTGCCAGCAGTTGGACAGGCGCGAACACCGGGGAGCTGTTTTTT,CASSWTGANTGELFF
.,TRBJ2-4,TRBV6-2/TRBV6-3,13,.,TGTGCCAGCAGTATTTTCCGGGACAACATTCAGTACTTC,CASSIFRDNIQYF
.,TRBJ1-2,TRBV5-1,13,TRBD1,TGCGCCAGCAGACGGACAGGGGACGGTGGCTACACCTTC,CASRRTGDGGYTF
.,TRBJ2-3,TRBV11-2,13,.,TGTGCCAGCAGCTTAGTTCCCAGCGGAACGCAGTATTTT,CASSLVPSGTQYF
.,TRBJ2-7,TRBV18,14,.,TGTGCCAGCTCACCTGGTCGGAATTCCTACGAGCAGTACTTC,CASSPGRNSYEQYF
.,TRBJ1-5,TRBV27,15,.,TGTGCCAGCAGTCCGAGTTTATACAGCAATCAGCCCCAGCATTTT,CASSPSLYSNQPQHF
.,TRBJ1-1,TRBV5-1,15,.,TGCGCCAGCAGCCTACCCCCTTGGGGGAACACTGAAGCTTTCTTT,CASSLPPWGNTEAFF
.,TRBJ2-7,TRBV19,13,.,TGTGCCAGTAGCGGACGGGCCCATCTGGAGCAGTACTTC,CASSGRAHLEQYF
.,TRBJ2-5,TRBV28,13,.,TGTGCCAGCACCAGCGAGGCCCAAGAGACCCAGTACTTC,CASTSEAQETQYF
.,TRBJ1-6,TRBV6-5,14,.,TGTGCCAGCAGTTACGCCTCCACTTCATCACCCCTCCACTTT,CASSYASTSSPLHF
.,TRBJ2-7,TRBV7-2,15,TRBD2,TGTGCCAGCAGCTTAGTGGCGGGAGGCGCCTACGAGCAGTACTTC,CASSLVAGGAYEQYF
.,TRBJ1-1,TRBV11-1,16,TRBD1,TGTGCCAGCAGCTTAGACGCGGGACAGAAGAACACTGAAGCTTTCTTT,CASSLDAGQKNTEAFF
.,TRBJ1-2,TRBV28,14,.,TGTGCCAGCAGTTTGGGGGGGGCCACAGGGAGCTACACCTTC,CASSLGGATGSYTF
.,TRBJ1-6,TRBV7-9,13,.,TGTGCCAGCAGCTTACGACAGAATTCACCCCTCCACTTT,CASSLRQNSPLHF
.,TRBJ1-2,TRBV9,14,TRBD1,TGTGCCAGCAGCTATGGACAGGGTAACTATGGCTACACCTTC,CASSYGQGNYGYTF
.,TRBJ1-2,TRBV6-6,13,.,TGTGCCAGCAGACCCAGCACTATGATGGGCTACACCTTC,CASRPSTMMGYTF
.,TRBJ1-5,TRBV28,14,.,TGTGCCAGCAGCCCGGGGGGAGGGCCTCAGCCCCAGCATTTT,CASSPGGGPQPQHF
.,TRBJ2-3,TRBV27,14,TRBD2,TGTGCCAGCAGTTTGACTAGCGGGACAGATACGCAGTATTTT,CASSLTSGTDTQYF
.,TRBJ2-7,TRBV30,11,.,TGTGCCTGGATGGTCTCCTACGAGCAGTACTTC,CAWMVSYEQYF
.,TRBJ2-1,TRBV3-1/TRBV3-2,18,TRBD1,TGTGCCAGCAGCCATCCGAGGGGACCGGGACAGGGGAGGAATGAGCAGTTCTTC,CASSHPRGPGQGRNEQFF
.,TRBJ1-1,TRBV28,13,TRBD1,TGTGCCAGCAGTTTTCAGGGGGACCCCGAAGCTTTCTTT,CASSFQGDPEAFF
.,TRBJ1-1,TRBV6-1,14,.,TGTGCCAGCAGGGAAGCGGGGTTGAACACTGAAGCTTTCTTT,CASREAGLNTEAFF
.,TRBJ2-2,TRBV6-5,13,.,TGTGCCAGCAGTTACTCGAACCCCGGGGAGCTGTTTTTT,CASSYSNPGELFF
.,TRBJ1-1,TRBV7-9,14,.,TGTGCCAGCAGGTCCCAGCCCCCAAACACTGAAGCTTTCTTT,CASRSQPPNTEAFF
.,TRBJ2-1,TRBV4-1,15,.,TGCGCCAGCAGCCACGGACACCAGGGACACAATGAGCAGTTCTTC,CASSHGHQGHNEQFF
.,TRBJ2-7,TRBV7-9,14,TRBD1,TGTGCCAGCAGCTTAGCAACAGGGGATTACGAGCAGTACTTC,CASSLATGDYEQYF
once,TRBJ2-7,TRBV30,13,.,TGTGCCTGGAGTACTGGGGGGGGCGACGAGCAGTACTTC,CAWSTGGGDEQYF
.,TRBJ1-5,TRBV5-1,15,.,TGCGCCAGCAGCTTGGGCCCTCAGAGCAATCAGCCCCAGCATTTT,CASSLGPQSNQPQHF
.,TRBJ1-6,TRBV18,16,.,TGTGCCAGCTCACCAGTTGACCGAAGGTTCAATTCACCCCTCCACTTT,CASSPVDRRFNSPLHF
.,TRBJ1-5,TRBV27,17,TRBD1,TGTGCCAGCAGTTCAGCTAGGGACAGGCTTACTTCTCAGCCCCAGCATTTT,CASSSARDRLTSQPQHF
.,TRBJ2-1,TRBV7-2,15,TRBD2,TGTGCCAGCAGCTCTCGTCGTACTAGCGTGGGTGAGCAGTTCTTC,CASSSRRTSVGEQFF
.,TRBJ2-1,TRBV4-1,14,.,TGCGCCAGCAGCCCAGTTAGCCTGGGCAATGAGCAGTTCTTC,CASSPVSLGNEQFF
.,TRBJ2-1,TRBV4-1,15,TRBD2,TGCGCCAGCAGCCACGGACTAGCGGGCCACAATGAGCAGTTCTTC,CASSHGLAGHNEQFF
.,TRBJ2-5,TRBV2,15,TRBD2,TGTGCCAGCAGTGGACAGACTAGCGCAAGAGAGACCCAGTACTTC,CASSGQTSARETQYF
.,TRBJ1-2,TRBV27,13,TRBD1,TGTGCCAGCAGTTCGACAGGGGGCTACGGCTACACCTTC,CASSSTGGYGYTF
.,TRBJ2-7,TRBV10-3,14,.,TGTGCCATCAGTGACTCGTTAGGAGGCAACGAGCAGTACTTC,CAISDSLGGNEQYF
.,TRBJ1-2,TRBV3-1/TRBV3-2,14,TRBD1,TGTGCCAGCAGCCCAGGCGGGGGGGACAGGGTGTTTACCTTC,CASSPGGGDRVFTF